The source of this T cell receptor (beta chain) is a study of cytomegalovirus exposure and HLA in healthy donors. Primers for the PCR totalled 60 Vbeta and 13 Jbeta. Repertoires were generated with immunoSEQ multiplex PCR, while TCRdb's copy carries only in-frame clones and drops some. Among about 190,000 clones listed, about 86% were seen once. This clone was seen a handful of times. In the same sample, other DNA sequences code for this CDR3. V shed 9 bases, J shed 0 bases, and the junction held 6 bases outside the gene matches. CDR3 size: 14 residues. Germline V CDR1 and CDR2: LNHDA, SQIVND (reference sequence).

The V call is TRBV19, the J call TRBJ1-1, with 8 nucleotides matching TRBD1. This receptor was identified in a man aged 35 to 55 in good health and CMV-seropositive. Sequences were obtained from PBMCs. Written as DNA, the CDR3 is TGTGCCAGCTACACAGGGGGTATGAACACTGAAGCTTTCTTT. It specifies CASYTGGMNTEAFF.